The sequence of this TCR beta chain was determined in a study of identical twins. Study-level results: Cross-sectional statistics, not tracking of the same donors, supported the conclusions. Shared out-of-frame alpha sequences (those common to twins) showed excess low generation probability.

TCRdb fed the 5' RACE reads into MiXCR, producing one record per CDR3 protein. This table holds around 530,000 distinct CDR3 sequences, roughly 15% found once. This clonotype has only a few counts. Its antigen is unknown. The CDR3 length is 16 residues. With V trimmed by 5 bases and J by 6 bases, 9 bases remained unmatched. These data were also filed under a second study, of yellow fever vaccine responses in identical twins.

Sequencing was performed on CD4+ T cells sorted from blood. V gene TRBV12-3 or TRBV12-4 combines with J gene TRBJ2-2; 10 bases align to TRBD2. The TCR was taken from a woman between 18 and 30 years old in good health. CDR3 in DNA: TGTGCCAGCAGTCCTCGGGTAGCGGGGGGCTCCGGGGAGCTGTTTTTT. Protein sequence: CASSPRVAGGSGELFF.